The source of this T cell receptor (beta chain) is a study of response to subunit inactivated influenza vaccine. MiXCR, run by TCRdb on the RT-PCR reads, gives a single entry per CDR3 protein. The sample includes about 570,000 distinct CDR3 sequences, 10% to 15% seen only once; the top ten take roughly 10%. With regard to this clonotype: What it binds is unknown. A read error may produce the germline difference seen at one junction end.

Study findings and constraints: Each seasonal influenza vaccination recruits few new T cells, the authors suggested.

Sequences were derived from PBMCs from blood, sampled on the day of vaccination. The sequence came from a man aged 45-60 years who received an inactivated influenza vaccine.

This CDR3 reads CASRGLWVLSDTQFF. The CDR3 bases are TGTGCCAGCAGGGGACTTTGGGTACTCTCAGATACGCAGTTTTTT. V and J are TRBV7-9 and TRBJ2-3, with D perhaps TRBD2 (6 bases). CDR1 and CDR2 (germline): SEHNR, FQNEAQ (reference sequence). This CDR3 has 15 residues.